This is a list of T cell receptor beta chains from one sample in a study of T cells in Graves' hyperthyroidism and ophthalmopathy. TCRdb ran MiXCR on the multiplex PCR reads and lists one entry per CDR3 protein. The table includes a few hundred thousand distinct CDR3 sequences, 15% to 17% detected once. Input material: blood. The receptors shown here come from a woman between 18 and 29 years old with Graves' hyperthyroidism that later progressed to Graves' ophthalmopathy. CDR3s include the opening cysteine and the closing phenylalanine or tryptophan. The order of the fields is CDR3 length, clone size, V gene, J gene, CDR3 protein. Where a row states a size, it is once, few, many or the class of an expanded clone; other rows omit it.

cdr3_length: 14; clone_size: many; v_call: TRBV3-1; j_call: TRBJ2-3; cdr3_aa: CASSQGAEADTQYF
cdr3_length: 13; clone_size: many; v_call: TRBV6-2/TRBV6-3; j_call: TRBJ1-2; cdr3_aa: CATVKDSSYGYTF
cdr3_length: 16; clone_size: few; v_call: TRBV7-2; j_call: TRBJ1-4; cdr3_aa: CASSFNRGASNEKLFF
cdr3_length: 13; clone_size: few; v_call: TRBV19; j_call: TRBJ2-2; cdr3_aa: CASSLRPTGELFF
cdr3_length: 14; clone_size: many; v_call: TRBV6-2/TRBV6-3; j_call: TRBJ2-7; cdr3_aa: CASSYGTSSYEQYF
cdr3_length: 11; clone_size: NA; v_call: TRBV27; j_call: TRBJ2-7; cdr3_aa: CASSTGTVQYF
cdr3_length: 15; clone_size: many; v_call: TRBV5-1; j_call: TRBJ2-3; cdr3_aa: CASSLHGRVTDTQYF
cdr3_length: 12; clone_size: many; v_call: TRBV28; j_call: TRBJ2-5; cdr3_aa: CASSDGEETQYF
cdr3_length: 18; clone_size: many; v_call: TRBV27; j_call: TRBJ2-3; cdr3_aa: CASTSKPRTGRMADTQYF
cdr3_length: 14; clone_size: many; v_call: TRBV28; j_call: TRBJ2-3; cdr3_aa: CASRSLQRPDTQYF
cdr3_length: 12; clone_size: NA; v_call: TRBV27; j_call: TRBJ2-2; cdr3_aa: CASSRGLGELFF
cdr3_length: 14; clone_size: NA; v_call: TRBV20-1; j_call: TRBJ1-5; cdr3_aa: CSARAGVSNQPQHF
cdr3_length: 13; clone_size: once; v_call: TRBV20-1; j_call: TRBJ1-1; cdr3_aa: CSARGRDSTEAFF
cdr3_length: 14; clone_size: NA; v_call: TRBV5-6; j_call: TRBJ1-2; cdr3_aa: CASSFQRQYYGYTF
cdr3_length: 16; clone_size: NA; v_call: TRBV20-1; j_call: TRBJ2-1; cdr3_aa: CSVRASGRLSYYEQFF
cdr3_length: 19; clone_size: few; v_call: TRBV7-9; j_call: TRBJ2-1; cdr3_aa: CASSLVGASGSPNYNEQLF
cdr3_length: 17; clone_size: NA; v_call: TRBV28; j_call: TRBJ1-1; cdr3_aa: CASSLPGTGVLNTEAFF
cdr3_length: 13; clone_size: many; v_call: TRBV20-1; j_call: TRBJ1-5; cdr3_aa: CSAQGQPSQPQHF
cdr3_length: 15; clone_size: few; v_call: TRBV9; j_call: TRBJ2-7; cdr3_aa: CASSVDGTVTYEQYF
cdr3_length: 13; clone_size: NA; v_call: TRBV30; j_call: TRBJ1-2; cdr3_aa: CAWSDMSNYGYTF
cdr3_length: 14; clone_size: few; v_call: TRBV6-1; j_call: TRBJ2-7; cdr3_aa: CASSEGDGSYEQYF
cdr3_length: 13; clone_size: many; v_call: TRBV5-1; j_call: TRBJ2-2; cdr3_aa: CASAGGGTGELFF
cdr3_length: 13; clone_size: many; v_call: TRBV19; j_call: TRBJ2-2; cdr3_aa: CASRNREGGELFF
cdr3_length: 14; clone_size: many; v_call: TRBV20-1; j_call: TRBJ2-3; cdr3_aa: CSASTRGFTDTQYF
cdr3_length: 17; clone_size: once; v_call: TRBV12-3/TRBV12-4; j_call: TRBJ2-1; cdr3_aa: CASSKRQGDPSYNEQFF
cdr3_length: 17; clone_size: NA; v_call: TRBV9; j_call: TRBJ1-2; cdr3_aa: CASSVEAVGTGGRGYTF
cdr3_length: 13; clone_size: many; v_call: TRBV28; j_call: TRBJ1-2; cdr3_aa: CASSPPGGYGYTF
cdr3_length: 16; clone_size: many; v_call: TRBV6-2/TRBV6-3; j_call: TRBJ2-1; cdr3_aa: CASRPLASFPYNEQFF
cdr3_length: 14; clone_size: NA; v_call: TRBV5-1; j_call: TRBJ1-2; cdr3_aa: CASSWGGESDGYTF
cdr3_length: 16; clone_size: many; v_call: TRBV20-1; j_call: TRBJ2-7; cdr3_aa: CSARGLAGDAPYEQYF
cdr3_length: 13; clone_size: few; v_call: TRBV6-2/TRBV6-3; j_call: TRBJ2-3; cdr3_aa: CAIQREGTDTQYF
cdr3_length: 13; clone_size: many; v_call: TRBV7-9; j_call: TRBJ1-1; cdr3_aa: CASTFRRGTEAFF
cdr3_length: 12; clone_size: many; v_call: TRBV28; j_call: TRBJ2-7; cdr3_aa: CASSPGHHEQYF
cdr3_length: 14; clone_size: NA; v_call: TRBV20-1; j_call: TRBJ2-1; cdr3_aa: CSACGHYSYNEQFF
cdr3_length: 17; clone_size: many; v_call: TRBV7-8; j_call: TRBJ2-1; cdr3_aa: CASSSLPTGTIDNEQFF
cdr3_length: 18; clone_size: few; v_call: TRBV24-1; j_call: TRBJ2-5; cdr3_aa: CATSPRTDLAGDRETQYF
cdr3_length: 12; clone_size: many; v_call: TRBV5-6; j_call: TRBJ2-1; cdr3_aa: CASSQNYNEQFF